Listed below are T cell receptor beta chains from one sample, sequenced in a study of shared clonotypes between healthy human individuals. Only in-frame clones appear in the TCRdb table, and some are missing; sequencing was by immunoSEQ multiplex PCR. The table records some 2 million clones, around 96% of them present only once. Material: naive CD8+ T cells sorted from blood. Every receptor here comes from a man aged 18 to 30 in good health. Both conserved end residues are part of each CDR3. Each record gives: D gene, J gene, V gene, clone size, CDR3 DNA, CDR3 protein. A D gene is named only where the DNA matches it firmly. Clone size is not always given. Where it is, it says once, few, many or a class for expanded clones.

NA TRBJ2-2 TRBV6-5 NA TGTGCCAGCAGTTACGAGAGGTACACCGGGGAGCTGTTTTTT CASSYERYTGELFF
NA TRBJ1-2 TRBV4-1 NA TGCGCCAGCAGCCAGGGGGCCTACTATGGCTACACCTTC CASSQGAYYGYTF
NA TRBJ2-1 TRBV19 NA TGTGCCAGTAGTATCTCGGCCAATGAGCAGTTCTTC CASSISANEQFF
NA TRBJ2-7 TRBV6-5 once TGTGCCAGCAGTTACGGACCCGGGACGGGGAGAGGCGAGCAGTACTTC CASSYGPGTGRGEQYF
TRBD1 TRBJ1-1 TRBV30 few TGTGCCTGGAGTGCCACACTCGGGACAGCTGAAGCTTTCTTT CAWSATLGTAEAFF
NA TRBJ2-7 TRBV5-5 NA TGTGCCAGCAGCGGCGGGCAGTCCTACGAGCAGTACTTC CASSGGQSYEQYF
NA TRBJ1-2 TRBV27 NA TGTGCCAGCAGTTTCTCCAACTCCTTCCCTCTCTTTAACTATGGCTACACCTTC CASSFSNSFPLFNYGYTF
NA TRBJ1-6 TRBV5-8 NA TGTGCCAGCGGGGGTCCTTTTAATTCACCCCTCCACTTT CASGGPFNSPLHF
NA TRBJ1-1 TRBV4-3 NA TGCGCCAGCAGCCAAGACTACCCCGGGGAAAACACTGAAGCTTTCTTT CASSQDYPGENTEAFF
TRBD1 TRBJ2-3 TRBV27 NA TGTGCCAGCAGTTCGACAGGGAACACAGATACGCAGTATTTT CASSSTGNTDTQYF
TRBD1 TRBJ2-6 TRBV7-6 NA TGTGCCAGCAGCCCTTACGCATGGGCAGGGGGCGTAACTGGGGCCAACGTCCTGACTTTC CASSPYAWAGGVTGANVLTF
NA TRBJ2-3 TRBV5-6 NA TGTGCCAGCATCTACCGGGATTCCATAGATACGCAGTATTTT CASIYRDSIDTQYF
NA TRBJ2-7 TRBV9 NA TGTGCCAGCAGCCCCCGGCAGGGTGCGGGAGAGCAGTACTTC CASSPRQGAGEQYF
TRBD1 TRBJ1-2 TRBV9 once TGTGCCAGCAGCGGAATGGACAGGGAAGAGGGGGTCGCTTATGGCTACACCTTC CASSGMDREEGVAYGYTF
NA TRBJ2-2 TRBV27 NA TGTGCCAGCAGTTCACTGACAGGAGGAACGAACACCGGGGAGCTGTTTTTT CASSSLTGGTNTGELFF
NA TRBJ2-1 TRBV7-9 once TGTGCCAGCAGCCCACCACAGGGTGGGAATGAGCAGTTCTTC CASSPPQGGNEQFF
NA TRBJ2-1 TRBV4-1 NA TGCGCCAGCAGCCAGGCTTGGGGCAGTGCCAATGAGCAGTTCTTC CASSQAWGSANEQFF
NA TRBJ2-1 TRBV6-5 NA TGTGCCAGCGGACCACCTGACAATGAGCAGTTCTTC CASGPPDNEQFF
NA TRBJ2-7 TRBV7-9 NA TGTGCCAGCAGCTTAGACAGCGGAAACAGCGGGCTCTACGAGCAGTACTTC CASSLDSGNSGLYEQYF
NA TRBJ2-5 TRBV29-1 NA TGCAGCGTTGAAGATGGACAGTACCAAGAGACCCAGTACTTC CSVEDGQYQETQYF
TRBD1 TRBJ1-2 TRBV9 NA TGTGCCAGCAGCGCCGAAACAGGGGGCGCGCATGGCTACACCTTC CASSAETGGAHGYTF
NA TRBJ2-1 TRBV30 NA TGTGCCTGGAGTATAATCAACAATGAGCAGTTCTTC CAWSIINNEQFF
TRBD2 TRBJ2-5 TRBV5-6 NA TGTGCCAGCAGCTACGGGACTAGCGGGCATGTCGAGACCCAGTACTTC CASSYGTSGHVETQYF
NA TRBJ2-2 TRBV19 NA TGTGCCAGTAGGGACACTCAGAACACCGGGGAGCTGTTTTTT CASRDTQNTGELFF
NA TRBJ1-1 TRBV18 NA TGTGCCAGCTCCCCTTCTTTGAGCAGGGCGAACACTGAAGCTTTCTTT CASSPSLSRANTEAFF
NA TRBJ2-7 TRBV21-1 once TGTGCCAGCAGCAATCATGGACCGACAGGGACCTCCTACGAGCAGTACTTC CASSNHGPTGTSYEQYF
TRBD2 TRBJ2-3 TRBV5-6 NA TGTGCCAGCAGCCAGACAGGTCCAAGCGGGGGAGCCACAGATACGCAGTATTTT CASSQTGPSGGATDTQYF
TRBD1 TRBJ1-4 TRBV19 NA TGTGCCAGTAGCCCGACAGGGGCTAATGAAAAACTGTTTTTT CASSPTGANEKLFF
TRBD2 TRBJ2-5 TRBV2 NA TGTGCCAGCAGTGGACTAGCGGGGGCGGCAGAGACCCAGTACTTC CASSGLAGAAETQYF
NA TRBJ2-7 TRBV18 NA TGTGCCAGCTCACTTACGCATGACAGGTCCTTCTCCTACGAGCAGTACTTC CASSLTHDRSFSYEQYF
NA TRBJ2-7 TRBV5-1 NA TGCGCCAGCAGCTTGGGGCCTGAATACGAGCAGTACTTC CASSLGPEYEQYF
TRBD2 TRBJ2-1 TRBV27 NA TGTGCCAGCAGTCCTATAACACCTAGCGGGAGCTCCTACAATGAGCAGTTCTTC CASSPITPSGSSYNEQFF
TRBD2 TRBJ2-1 TRBV5-6 NA TGTGCCAGCAGCCCCCGTGGGCGGGGGGGGCTTGAGCAGTTCTTC CASSPRGRGGLEQFF
NA TRBJ1-4 TRBV30 NA TGTGCCTGGAGTGGGACAGCAGTTAATGAAAAACTGTTTTTT CAWSGTAVNEKLFF
TRBD2 TRBJ2-2 TRBV27 NA TGTGCCAGCACCCCCCGGGGAGGGGCGATCGGGGAGCTGTTTTTT CASTPRGGAIGELFF
NA TRBJ1-6 TRBV28 NA TGTGCCAGCAGTCCGACAGTACCAGCAGGCTCCTATAATTCACCCCTCCACTTT CASSPTVPAGSYNSPLHF
TRBD1 TRBJ1-2 TRBV6-4 NA TGTGCCAGCAGTCCTCAAACAGGGGGATACAACTATGGCTACACCTTC CASSPQTGGYNYGYTF
TRBD1 TRBJ1-1 TRBV2 NA TGTGCCAGCAGTCCAGGGGGGATAACAAGTGAAGCTTTCTTT CASSPGGITSEAFF
NA TRBJ1-6 TRBV6-1 NA TGTGCCAGCAGTGAATCAGGATACTCCTATAATTCACCCCTCCACTTT CASSESGYSYNSPLHF
NA TRBJ2-4 TRBV27 once TGTGCCAGCAGTTTAGGGCAGGGCAAAAACATTCAGTACTTC CASSLGQGKNIQYF
NA TRBJ2-2 TRBV6-5 NA TGTGCCAGCAGCGGGGGCTATATCGGGGAGCTGTTTTTT CASSGGYIGELFF
NA TRBJ2-5 TRBV6-1 NA TGTGCCAGCAGTGAGTCAGTCTGGAAGAAGGAGACCCAGTACTTC CASSESVWKKETQYF
TRBD1 TRBJ2-2 TRBV6-1 NA TGTGCCAGCATCTATGGACAGGGGATCACCGGGGAGCTGTTTTTT CASIYGQGITGELFF
NA TRBJ1-2 TRBV28 NA TGTGCCAGCAGTTTATCGAAACTTAACTATGGCTACACCTTC CASSLSKLNYGYTF
NA TRBJ1-6 TRBV11-1 NA TGTGCCAGCAGCTTAGACCCGGGAGGGGAAGAGAATTCACCCCTCCACTTT CASSLDPGGEENSPLHF